This T cell receptor (beta chain) was captured by sequencing in a study of Ad26.COV2.S vaccination and SARS-CoV-2 variants. The study's findings and limits: Measurement of non-spike TCR breadth gave similar results in vaccine and placebo recipients.

Treatment meaning: some 20 received Ad26.COV2.S at low or high dose, single or two shots; a few received placebo; per-sample allocation not given. Collection of samples fell on day 63 after the first vaccine or placebo injection. The table came from immunoSEQ multiplex PCR; TCRdb's copy has only in-frame clones and leaves some out. This table has 300,000 to 450,000 clones, around 84% appearing once. Germline-derived CDR1 and CDR2 are SGHTA and FQGNSA. The CDR3 runs to 13 residues. Deletions cut 1 base from V and 3 bases from J, with 7 bases between. To note about this clone: The antigen is not known.

Sequenced here: peripheral blood, sampled in a trial of Ad26.COV2.S vaccine versus placebo. This clonotype was obtained from a person between 18 and 65 years old who received the Ad26.COV2.S COVID-19 vaccine or a placebo. This chain connects TRBV7-2 to TRBJ2-7; the D is unclear. CDR3 sequence (DNA): TGTGCCAGCAGCTTAGGGGGAATCTACGAGCAGTACTTC. Residues: CASSLGGIYEQYF. The full variable domain, rest sourced from reference TRBV7-2 and TRBJ2-7, is GAGVSQSPSNKVTEKGKDVELRCDPISGHTALYWYRQSLGQGLEFLIYFQGNSAPDKSGLPSDRFSAERTGGSVSTLTIQRTQQEDSAVYLCASSLGGIYEQYFGPGTRLTVT.